This entry describes one T cell receptor beta chain. Its specificity is not known. Time point indicated: 4-8 weeks after completion of therapy. These transplant recipients had drug-resistant or recurrent cytomegalovirus infection. V lost 2 bases to trimming and J lost 5 bases, with 10 bases between them. The CDR3 consists of 14 residues. Germline V gives CDR1 PRHDT, CDR2 FYEKMQ (reference sequence). The method was immunoSEQ multiplex PCR; TCRdb's version includes in-frame clones alone and lacks a portion of them. This sample carries about 3,400 clones, around 69% of them seen once, and the ten largest clones take 35% to 40%. This sample stems from a study of T cell therapy after organ transplantation. Broader study findings: In nonresponders, large pretherapy expansions changed minimally after therapy.

Sequences were derived from CD8+ T cells from blood, sampled after autologous CMV-specific T cell therapy. V usage is TRBV13 and J usage is TRBJ2-4; D gene uncertain. This sequence originates from a human patient who had received a solid organ transplant and had CMV disease. The graft donor may account for some of the T cells. CDR3 sequence (DNA): TGTGCCAGCAGCTTAAGGCTCGAAGAAAACATTCAGTACTTC. Translation: CASSLRLEENIQYF.